The present TCR beta chain was sequenced within a study of blood T cell repertoires in COVID-19. Study summary: The samples span acute and convalescent COVID-19 from the United States, Italy and Spain.

Seattle patients were enrolled during active infection and followed longitudinally. The CDR3 loop spans 12 amino acids. With V trimmed by 11 bases and J by 6 bases, 5 bases remained unmatched. In the original workflow: By means of reference gene primer amplification, nucleated cell counts were estimated. Sequencing used immunoSEQ multiplex PCR; TCRdb keeps in-frame clones, though not all of them. That table gives V, J and clone size, and the DNA gave D and trimming. The sample contains fewer than 300,000 clones, roughly 88% of which appear only once. This chain uses TRBV12-3 or TRBV12-4 with TRBJ2-1; 9 bases line up with TRBD2. The clonotype originates from a human donor with COVID-19, enrolled during active disease. The donor label of this sample is uncertain. What was sequenced was peripheral blood. This CDR3 is CAARGRGNEQFF. CDR3 coding DNA: TGTGCCGCCCGCGGGAGGGGCAATGAGCAGTTCTTC.